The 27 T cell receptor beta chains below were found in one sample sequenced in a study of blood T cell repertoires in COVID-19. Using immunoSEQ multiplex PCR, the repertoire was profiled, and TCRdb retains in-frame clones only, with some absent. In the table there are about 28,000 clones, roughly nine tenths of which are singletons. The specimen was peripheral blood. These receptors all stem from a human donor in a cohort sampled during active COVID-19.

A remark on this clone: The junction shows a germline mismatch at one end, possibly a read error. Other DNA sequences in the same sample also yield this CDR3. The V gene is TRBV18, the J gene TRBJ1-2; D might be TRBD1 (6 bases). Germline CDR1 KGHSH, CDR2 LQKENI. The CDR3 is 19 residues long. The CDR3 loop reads CASSQARGTTLRFNYGYTF. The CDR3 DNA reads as TGTGCCAGCTCACAGGCGAGGGGGACCACCTTAAGGTTTAACTATGGTTACACCTTC. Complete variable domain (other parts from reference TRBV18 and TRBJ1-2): NAGVMQNPRHLVRRRGQEARLRCSPMKGHSHVYWYRQLPEEGLKFMVYLQKENIIDESGMPKERFSAEFPKEGPSILRIQQVVRGDSAAYFCASSQARGTTLRFNYGYTFGSGTRLTVV.

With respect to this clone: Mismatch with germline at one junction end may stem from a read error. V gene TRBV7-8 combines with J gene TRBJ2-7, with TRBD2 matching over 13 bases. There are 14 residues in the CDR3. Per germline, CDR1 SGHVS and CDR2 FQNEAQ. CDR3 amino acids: CASSPGLAGATPSF. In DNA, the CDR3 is TGTGCCAGCAGCCCTGGACTAGCGGGAGCGACCCCCAGCTTC.

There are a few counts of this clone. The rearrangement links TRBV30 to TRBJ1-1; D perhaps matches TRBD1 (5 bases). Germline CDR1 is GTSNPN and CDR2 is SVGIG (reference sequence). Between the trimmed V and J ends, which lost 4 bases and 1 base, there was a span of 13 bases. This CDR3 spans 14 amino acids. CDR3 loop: CAWIGLDRNTEAFF. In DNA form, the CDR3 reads TGTGCCTGGATCGGGTTAGACAGGAACACTGAAGCTTTCTTT.

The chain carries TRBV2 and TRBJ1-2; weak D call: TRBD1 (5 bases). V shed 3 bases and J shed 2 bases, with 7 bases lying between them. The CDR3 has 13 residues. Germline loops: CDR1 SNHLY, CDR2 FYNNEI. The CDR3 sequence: CASSEDKNYGYTF. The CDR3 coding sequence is TGTGCCAGCAGTGAGGACAAAAACTATGGCTACACCTTC.

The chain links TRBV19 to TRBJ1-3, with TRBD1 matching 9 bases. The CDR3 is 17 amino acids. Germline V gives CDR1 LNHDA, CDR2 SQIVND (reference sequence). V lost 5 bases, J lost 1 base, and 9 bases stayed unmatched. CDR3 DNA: TGTGCCAGTAGTTCCCTGAACAGGGGGCTTTCTGGAAACACCATATATTTT. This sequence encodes CASSSLNRGLSGNTIYF.

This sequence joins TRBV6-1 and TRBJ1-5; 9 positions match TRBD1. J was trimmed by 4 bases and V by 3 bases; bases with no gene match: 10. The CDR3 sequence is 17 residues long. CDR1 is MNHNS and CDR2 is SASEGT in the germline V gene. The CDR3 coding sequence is TGTGCCAGCAGTGATATCATCGACGGACAGGGGAATCAGCCCCAGCATTTT. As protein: CASSDIIDGQGNQPQHF.

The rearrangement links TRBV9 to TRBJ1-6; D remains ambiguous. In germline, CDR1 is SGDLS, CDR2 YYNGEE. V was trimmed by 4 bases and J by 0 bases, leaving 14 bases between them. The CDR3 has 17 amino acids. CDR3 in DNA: TGTGCCAGCAGCCTAAGCAGCGTCAGCTCCTATAATTCACCCCTCCACTTT. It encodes CASSLSSVSSYNSPLHF.

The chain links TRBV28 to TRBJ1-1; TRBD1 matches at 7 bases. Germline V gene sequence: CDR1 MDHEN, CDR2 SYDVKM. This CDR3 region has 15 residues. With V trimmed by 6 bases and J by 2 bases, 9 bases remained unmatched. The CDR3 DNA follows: TGTGCCAGCAGCCCCCAGGACAGGACAAACACTGAAGCTTTCTTT. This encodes CASSPQDRTNTEAFF. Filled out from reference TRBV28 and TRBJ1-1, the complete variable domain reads DVKVTQSSRYLVKRTGEKVFLECVQDMDHENMFWYRQDPGLGLRLIYFSYDVKMKEKGDIPEGYSVSREKKERFSLILESASTNQTSMYLCASSPQDRTNTEAFFGQGTRLTVV.

In DNA form, the CDR3 reads TGTGCCAGCAGTGACCCGACAGCCCCTTCACAGACCTTC. It codes for CASSDPTAPSQTF. The chain links TRBV2 to TRBJ1-2; the D gene is possibly TRBD1 (5 bases). There are 13 residues in the CDR3. The germline CDR1 and CDR2 sequences are SNHLY and FYNNEI. V was shortened by 3 bases and J by 14 bases, with 19 bases between the two germline ends.

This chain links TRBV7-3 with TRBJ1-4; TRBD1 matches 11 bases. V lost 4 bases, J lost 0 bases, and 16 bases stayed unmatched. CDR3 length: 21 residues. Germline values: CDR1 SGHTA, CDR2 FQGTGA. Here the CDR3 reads CASSYAFRDRGSLATNEKLFF. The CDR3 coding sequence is TGTGCCAGCAGCTACGCATTCCGGGACAGGGGGTCCCTTGCAACTAATGAAAAACTGTTTTTT.

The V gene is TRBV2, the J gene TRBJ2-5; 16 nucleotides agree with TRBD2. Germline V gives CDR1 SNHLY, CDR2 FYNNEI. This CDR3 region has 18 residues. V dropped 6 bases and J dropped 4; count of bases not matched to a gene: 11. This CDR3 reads CASRQGTSGGGPRETQYF. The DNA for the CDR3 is TGTGCCAGCAGGCAAGGGACTAGCGGGGGGGGCCCTCGAGAGACCCAGTACTTC.

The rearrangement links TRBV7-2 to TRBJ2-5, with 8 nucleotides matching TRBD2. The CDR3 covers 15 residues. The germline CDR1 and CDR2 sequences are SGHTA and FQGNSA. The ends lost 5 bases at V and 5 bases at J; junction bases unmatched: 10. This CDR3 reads CASSVSGVTKETQYF. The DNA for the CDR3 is TGTGCCAGCAGCGTTAGCGGGGTAACGAAGGAGACCCAGTACTTC. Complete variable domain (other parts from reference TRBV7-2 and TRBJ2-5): GAGVSQSPSNKVTEKGKDVELRCDPISGHTALYWYRQSLGQGLEFLIYFQGNSAPDKSGLPSDRFSAERTGGSVSTLTIQRTQQEDSAVYLCASSVSGVTKETQYFGPGTRLLVL.

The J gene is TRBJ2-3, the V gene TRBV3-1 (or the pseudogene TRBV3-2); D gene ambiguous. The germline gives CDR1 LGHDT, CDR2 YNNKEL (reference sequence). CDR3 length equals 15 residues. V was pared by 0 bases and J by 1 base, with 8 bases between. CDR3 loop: CASSQDGSRTDTQYF. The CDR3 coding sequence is TGTGCCAGCAGCCAAGACGGTAGCCGCACAGATACGCAGTATTTT.

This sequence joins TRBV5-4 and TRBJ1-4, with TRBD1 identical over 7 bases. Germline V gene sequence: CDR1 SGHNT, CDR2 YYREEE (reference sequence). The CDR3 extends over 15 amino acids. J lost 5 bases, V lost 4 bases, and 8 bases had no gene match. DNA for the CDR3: TGTGCCAGCAGCACACGGACAGGAGCGAATGAAAAACTGTTTTTT. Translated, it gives CASSTRTGANEKLFF.

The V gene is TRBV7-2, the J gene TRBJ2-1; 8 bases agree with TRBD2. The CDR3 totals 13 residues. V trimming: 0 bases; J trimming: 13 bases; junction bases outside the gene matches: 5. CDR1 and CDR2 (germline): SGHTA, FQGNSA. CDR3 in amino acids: CASSLATTSGQFF. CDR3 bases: TGTGCCAGCAGCTTAGCGACAACTAGCGGACAGTTCTTC.

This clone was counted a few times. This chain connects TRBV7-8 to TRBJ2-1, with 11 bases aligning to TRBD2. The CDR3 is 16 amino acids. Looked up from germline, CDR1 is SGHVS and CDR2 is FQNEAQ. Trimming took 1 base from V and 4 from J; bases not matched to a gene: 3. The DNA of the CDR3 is TGTGCCAGCAGCTTAGACCTAGCGGGGGGTTACAATGAGCAGTTCTTC. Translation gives CASSLDLAGGYNEQFF.

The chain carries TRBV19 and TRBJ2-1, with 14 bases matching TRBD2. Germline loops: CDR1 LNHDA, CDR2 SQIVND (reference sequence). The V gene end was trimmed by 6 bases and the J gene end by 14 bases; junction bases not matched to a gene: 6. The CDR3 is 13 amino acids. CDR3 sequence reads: CASRPGLAGVEFF. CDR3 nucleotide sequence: TGTGCCAGTAGGCCGGGACTAGCGGGAGTCGAGTTCTTC.

The CDR3 here is CASGTQGVSGNTIYF. CDR3 sequence (DNA): TGTGCCAGTGGGACACAGGGGGTTTCTGGAAACACCATATATTTT. This chain uses TRBV19 with TRBJ1-3, with 8 bases fitting TRBD1. The V and J ends lost 8 bases and 1 base, in that order; junction bases with no gene match: 7. This CDR3 has 15 amino acids. Germline V lookup: CDR1 LNHDA, CDR2 SQIVND (reference sequence).

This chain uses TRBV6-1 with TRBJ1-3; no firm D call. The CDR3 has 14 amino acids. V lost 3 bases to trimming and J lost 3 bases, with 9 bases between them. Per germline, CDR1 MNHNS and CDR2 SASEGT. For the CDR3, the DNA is TGTGCCAGCAGTGAGAGATACCTTGGAAACACCATATATTTT. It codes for CASSERYLGNTIYF.

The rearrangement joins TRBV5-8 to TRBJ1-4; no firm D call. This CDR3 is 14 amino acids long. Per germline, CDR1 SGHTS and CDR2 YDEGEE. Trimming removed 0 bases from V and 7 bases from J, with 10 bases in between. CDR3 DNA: TGTGCCAGCAGCTTGGGGAGATTTAGTGAAAAACTGTTTTTT. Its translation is CASSLGRFSEKLFF. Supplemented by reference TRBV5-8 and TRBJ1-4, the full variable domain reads EAGVTQSPTHLIKTRGQQATLRCSPISGHTSVYWYQQALGLGLQFLLWYDEGEERNRGNFPPRFSGRQFPNYSSELNVNALELEDSALYLCASSLGRFSEKLFFGSGTQLSVL.

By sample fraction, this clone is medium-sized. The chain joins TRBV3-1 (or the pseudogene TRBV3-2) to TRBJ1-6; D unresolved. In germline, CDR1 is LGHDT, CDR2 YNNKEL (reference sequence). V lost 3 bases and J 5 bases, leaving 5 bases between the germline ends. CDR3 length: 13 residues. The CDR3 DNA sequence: TGTGCCAGCAGCCACGGGGATAATTCACCCCTCCACTTT. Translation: CASSHGDNSPLHF.

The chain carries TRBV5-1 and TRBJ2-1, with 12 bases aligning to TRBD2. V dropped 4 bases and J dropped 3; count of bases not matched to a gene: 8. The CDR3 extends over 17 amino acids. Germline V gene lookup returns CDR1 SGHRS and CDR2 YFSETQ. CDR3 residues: CASSNLAGGPDYNEQFF. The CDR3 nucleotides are TGCGCCAGCAGCAACCTAGCGGGAGGGCCGGACTACAATGAGCAGTTCTTC.

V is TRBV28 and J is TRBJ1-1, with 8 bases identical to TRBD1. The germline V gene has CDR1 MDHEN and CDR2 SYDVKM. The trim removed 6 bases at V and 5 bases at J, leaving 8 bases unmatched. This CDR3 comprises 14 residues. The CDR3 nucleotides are TGTGCCAGCAGCCCCCACAGGGGGGGGACTGAAGCTTTCTTT. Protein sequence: CASSPHRGGTEAFF. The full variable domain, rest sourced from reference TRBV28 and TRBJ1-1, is DVKVTQSSRYLVKRTGEKVFLECVQDMDHENMFWYRQDPGLGLRLIYFSYDVKMKEKGDIPEGYSVSREKKERFSLILESASTNQTSMYLCASSPHRGGTEAFFGQGTRLTVV.

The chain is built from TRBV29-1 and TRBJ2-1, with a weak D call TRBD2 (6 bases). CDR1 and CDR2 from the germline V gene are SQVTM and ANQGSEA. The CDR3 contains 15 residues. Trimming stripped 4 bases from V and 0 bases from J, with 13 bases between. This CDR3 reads CSVVWRALSYNEQFF. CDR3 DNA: TGCAGCGTTGTCTGGAGGGCGCTCTCCTACAATGAGCAGTTCTTC.

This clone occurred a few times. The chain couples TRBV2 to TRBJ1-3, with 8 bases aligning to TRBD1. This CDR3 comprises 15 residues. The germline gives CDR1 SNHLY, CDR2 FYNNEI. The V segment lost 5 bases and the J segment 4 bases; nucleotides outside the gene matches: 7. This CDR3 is CASSLNRGSGNTIYF. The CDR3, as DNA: TGTGCCAGCAGTCTAAACAGGGGGTCCGGAAACACCATATATTTT. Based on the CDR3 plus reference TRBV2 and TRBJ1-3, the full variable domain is EPEVTQTPSHQVTQMGQEVILRCVPISNHLYFYWYRQILGQKVEFLVSFYNNEISEKSEIFDDQFSVERPDGSNFTLKIRSTKLEDSAMYFCASSLNRGSGNTIYFGEGSWLTVV.

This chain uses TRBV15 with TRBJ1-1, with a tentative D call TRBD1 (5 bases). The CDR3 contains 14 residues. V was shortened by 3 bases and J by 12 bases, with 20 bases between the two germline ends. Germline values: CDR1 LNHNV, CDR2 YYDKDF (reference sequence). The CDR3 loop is CATSRVEGRWVSFF. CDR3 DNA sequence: TGTGCCACCAGCAGGGTGGAGGGGCGGTGGGTGTCTTTCTTT.

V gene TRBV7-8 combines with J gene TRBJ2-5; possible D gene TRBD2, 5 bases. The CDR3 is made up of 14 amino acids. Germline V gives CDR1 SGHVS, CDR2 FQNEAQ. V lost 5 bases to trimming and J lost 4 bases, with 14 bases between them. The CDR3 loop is CASSPPRAGETQYF. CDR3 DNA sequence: TGTGCCAGCAGCCCCCCGAGGGCAGGAGAGACCCAGTACTTC.